These 31 T cell receptor beta chains share one sample of origin, sequenced in a study of control samples from healthy donors and cancer patients. The protocol was immunoSEQ multiplex PCR, while the TCRdb copy is restricted to in-frame clones and leaves out a portion. Among roughly 100,000 clones, 80% to 90% were seen once, and the ten largest hold about 18%. Sequencing was performed on PBMCs. These TCRs come from a man in his sixties with lung cancer.

This clone was detected only a few times. The V call is TRBV27, the J call TRBJ1-2, with 10 bases lining up with TRBD1. CDR1 and CDR2 (germline): MNHEY, SMNVEV (reference sequence). V lost 6 bases to trimming and J lost 6 bases; unmatched junction nucleotides: 7. This CDR3 has 14 residues. In nucleotides, the CDR3 is TGTGCCAGCAGATTCCGGGACAGGGGTAATGGCTACACCTTC. Protein sequence: CASRFRDRGNGYTF.

The chain combines TRBV27 with TRBJ2-7; possibly TRBD2 for D (7 bases). V dropped 8 bases and J dropped 5 bases, with 16 bases sitting between them. Germline assignment: CDR1 MNHEY and CDR2 SMNVEV (reference sequence). The CDR3 has 13 residues. CDR3 bases: TGTGCCAGCCGTTGGGCGGGGGCCCACGAGCAGTACTTC. It translates to CASRWAGAHEQYF.

This chain links TRBV6-6 with TRBJ1-5; 8 positions match TRBD1. This CDR3 has 14 residues. Germline V gene data show CDR1 as MNHNY and CDR2 as SVGAGI (reference sequence). The V segment lost 3 bases and the J segment 7 bases; nucleotides outside the gene matches: 5. The CDR3 protein is CASSYPDRAQPQHF. DNA of the CDR3: TGTGCCAGCAGTTATCCGGACAGGGCCCAGCCCCAGCATTTT.

The chain has TRBV10-1 and TRBJ1-4; 8 bases align to TRBD1. The CDR3 loop spans 14 amino acids. Looked up from germline, CDR1 is WNHNN and CDR2 is SYGVQD (reference sequence). The junction had 1 base not matched to a gene; V was cut back by 0 bases and J by 7 bases. CDR3 bases: TGCGCCAGCAGTGAGTCGACAGGGGCTGAAAAACTGTTTTTT. Translated, it gives CASSESTGAEKLFF.

The chain joins TRBV18 to TRBJ1-1; 9 bases fit TRBD1. V trimming: 4 bases; J trimming: 4 bases; junction bases outside the gene matches: 1. There are 13 residues in the CDR3. Germline CDR1 reads KGHSH; CDR2 reads LQKENI. In DNA form, the CDR3 reads TGTGCCAGCTCACAACAGGGGGCCACTGAAGCTTTCTTT. It translates to CASSQQGATEAFF.

This clone was seen a handful of times. The chain employs TRBV3-1 (or the pseudogene TRBV3-2) and TRBJ2-7; no firm D call. V shed 4 bases and J shed 0 bases, with 10 bases lying between them. This CDR3 has 14 residues. The V gene's germline CDR1 is LGHDT and CDR2 YNNKEL (reference sequence). CDR3 sequence reads: CASSPALGSYEQYV. CDR3 coding DNA: TGTGCCAGCAGCCCAGCGTTAGGCTCCTACGAGCAGTACGTC.

The genes are TRBV27 and TRBJ1-1; D not resolved. The V and J ends lost 5 bases and 4 bases respectively, with 14 bases between them. In germline, CDR1 is MNHEY, CDR2 SMNVEV (reference sequence). This CDR3 region has 14 residues. The chain's CDR3 is CASSKTLAPTEAFF. The CDR3 bases are TGTGCCAGCAGTAAAACGCTCGCTCCCACTGAAGCTTTCTTT.

The chain uses TRBV5-1 and TRBJ2-7; possibly TRBD1 for D (6 bases). The CDR3 has 13 amino acids. From germline, CDR1 is SGHRS and CDR2 YFSETQ. Trimming removed 3 bases at V and 2 bases at J, with 9 bases between. CDR3 loop: CASSSGTTYEQYF. Here the CDR3 DNA reads TGCGCCAGCAGCTCCGGGACAACCTACGAGCAGTACTTC.

The gene calls are TRBV7-3 and TRBJ1-6; D not certain. CDR1 and CDR2 from the germline V gene are SGHTA and FQGTGA. The CDR3 length is 13 residues. The V gene lost 3 bases and the J gene lost 10 bases, with 10 bases spanning the gap. CDR3: CASSFERESPLHF. The CDR3 region has the DNA TGTGCCAGCAGCTTTGAAAGGGAGTCACCCCTCCACTTT.

This clone was seen a single time. The J gene is TRBJ1-1, the V gene TRBV5-8; D is unresolved. The V end lost 2 bases, the J end lost 8 bases, and 13 bases lay between the germline ends. The CDR3 is 13 residues long. Germline CDR1 SGHTS, CDR2 YDEGEE. CDR3 protein: CASSFRPNSEAFF. In DNA, the CDR3 is TGTGCCAGCAGCTTCCGACCGAATTCGGAAGCTTTCTTT.

The chain carries TRBV7-3 and TRBJ2-2, with TRBD1 identical over 7 bases. The V gene's germline CDR1 is SGHTA and CDR2 FQGTGA. This CDR3 contains 15 residues. With 0 bases clipped from V and 8 bases from J, the junction kept 6 bases outside the gene matches. This chain's CDR3 is CASSLTSGGAGELFF. The CDR3 DNA sequence: TGTGCCAGCAGCTTAACATCAGGGGGAGCGGGGGAGCTGTTTTTT.

This clone was found a few times. This sequence joins TRBV6-5 and TRBJ1-2; 9 nucleotides match TRBD1. Germline V gene sequence: CDR1 MNHEY, CDR2 SVGAGI. This CDR3 is built from 14 residues. The ends lost 1 base at V and 4 bases at J; junction bases unmatched: 1. The CDR3 coding sequence is TGTGCCAGCAGTTACTTGACAGGGGGCTATGGCTACACCTTC. It translates to CASSYLTGGYGYTF.

The gene calls are TRBV7-2 and TRBJ1-5; D gene uncertain. V gave up 5 bases and J gave up 1 base, with 9 bases separating them. The CDR3 runs to 14 residues. Germline V gene lookup returns CDR1 SGHTA and CDR2 FQGNSA. CDR3 loop: CASSPTSSNQPQHF. CDR3 in DNA: TGTGCCAGCAGCCCGACCTCAAGCAATCAGCCCCAGCATTTT.

This clone was recorded once. V usage is TRBV7-9 and J usage is TRBJ1-3; no reliable D call. The germline CDR1 and CDR2 sequences are SEHNR and FQNEAQ (reference sequence). V dropped 5 bases and J dropped 2 bases, with 10 bases sitting between them. The CDR3 sequence is 14 residues long. The CDR3 nucleotides are TGTGCCAGCAGCCAGCCGCGGGCTGGAAACACCATATATTTT. Its translation: CASSQPRAGNTIYF.

V is TRBV13 and J is TRBJ1-2, with D tentatively TRBD1 (6 bases). Trimming removed 0 bases from V and 5 bases from J, with 7 bases in between. Germline V gene sequence: CDR1 PRHDT, CDR2 FYEKMQ (reference sequence). This CDR3 spans 13 amino acids. The CDR3 protein is CASSLGQGYGYTF. The CDR3 region has the DNA TGTGCCAGCAGCTTAGGACAGGGATATGGCTACACCTTC.

This sequence joins TRBV6-5 and TRBJ1-2; 7 bases map to TRBD1. Trimming at V came to 6 bases and at J to 2 bases, leaving 3 bases not matched to a gene. The CDR3 runs 13 residues. The germline CDR1 and CDR2 sequences are MNHEY and SVGAGI. In DNA form, the CDR3 reads TGTGCCAGCAGGAGGGGACAGAACTATGGCTACACCTTC. Its protein is CASRRGQNYGYTF.

The rearrangement links TRBV7-2 to TRBJ1-5; perhaps TRBD1 as D (5 bases). This CDR3 has 14 residues. The V end lost 5 bases, the J end lost 6 bases, and 14 bases lay between the germline ends. Looked up from germline, CDR1 is SGHTA and CDR2 is FQGNSA. CDR3 DNA sequence: TGTGCCAGCAGCCAACGAGGGGCGGGTCAGCCCCAGCATTTT. This gives the protein CASSQRGAGQPQHF. Together with reference TRBV7-2 and TRBJ1-5, the CDR3 gives the full variable domain: GAGVSQSPSNKVTEKGKDVELRCDPISGHTALYWYRQSLGQGLEFLIYFQGNSAPDKSGLPSDRFSAERTGGSVSTLTIQRTQQEDSAVYLCASSQRGAGQPQHFGDGTRLSIL.

V usage is TRBV30 and J usage is TRBJ1-3, with D uncertain. Germline CDR1 reads GTSNPN; CDR2 reads SVGIG (reference sequence). This CDR3 has 13 amino acids. The ends were cut back, 1 base at V and 4 bases at J, with 8 bases in the middle. This CDR3 reads CAWSGLLGNTIYF. CDR3 bases: TGTGCCTGGAGTGGCCTACTGGGAAACACCATATATTTT.

This clone was detected many times. The sample carries other DNA sequences with the same CDR3. V is TRBV11-3 and J is TRBJ2-2, with 9 bases aligning to TRBD1. Germline V gives CDR1 SGHNT, CDR2 YENEEA. The CDR3 is made up of 15 amino acids. Trimming cost V 3 bases and J 2 bases; bases outside gene matches: 1. CDR3 residues: CASSLGQGNTGELFF. The CDR3 DNA reads as TGTGCCAGCAGCTTGGGACAGGGAAACACCGGGGAGCTGTTTTTT. Variable domain in full (rest from reference TRBV11-3 and TRBJ2-2): EAGVVQSPRYKIIEKKQPVAFWCNPISGHNTLYWYLQNLGQGPELLIRYENEEAVDDSQLPKDRFSAERLKGVDSTLKIQPAELGDSAVYLCASSLGQGNTGELFFGEGSRLTVL.

V gene TRBV27 combines with J gene TRBJ2-1; 7 nucleotides align to TRBD1. This CDR3 is built from 15 residues. V shed 4 bases, J shed 0 bases, and the junction held 3 bases outside the gene matches. Germline-derived CDR1 and CDR2 are MNHEY and SMNVEV (reference sequence). In DNA, the CDR3 is TGTGCCAGCAGTTCCCGGGACAGCTCCTACAATGAGCAGTTCTTC. Residues: CASSSRDSSYNEQFF.

This rearrangement joins TRBV12-3 or TRBV12-4 to TRBJ1-2, with TRBD1 identical over 10 bases. The CDR3 loop spans 13 amino acids. V shed 7 bases and J 7 bases; nucleotides not matched to a gene: 6. In DNA, the CDR3 is TGTGCCAGCAACCTCGGGACAGGGGCTGGCTACACCTTC. Protein: CASNLGTGAGYTF.

V usage is TRBV6-5 and J usage is TRBJ2-1; D possibly corresponds to TRBD1 (5 bases). The CDR3 runs 14 residues. Trimming left V 6 bases short and J 0 bases short, with 9 bases between. Looked up from germline, CDR1 is MNHEY and CDR2 is SVGAGI. CDR3 coding DNA: TGTGCCAGCAGGGGGCAGCCCTCCTACAATGAGCAGTTCTTC. This codes for CASRGQPSYNEQFF.

This clone was observed a single time. The genes are TRBV7-9 and TRBJ1-2, with TRBD1 matching 10 bases. The CDR3 loop spans 17 amino acids. Germline V CDR1 and CDR2: SEHNR, FQNEAQ (reference sequence). V lost 2 bases to trimming and J lost 4 bases; unmatched junction nucleotides: 10. This chain's CDR3 is CASSLTRQGALSYGYTF. DNA for the CDR3: TGTGCCAGCAGCTTAACTAGACAGGGGGCGCTTAGCTATGGCTACACCTTC.

This chain uses TRBV20-1 with TRBJ1-2; D remains unclear. This CDR3 is 14 amino acids long. Between the trimmed V and J ends, which lost 3 bases and 6 bases, there was a span of 17 bases. CDR1 DFQATT and CDR2 SNEGSKA come from the germline V gene (reference sequence). CDR3 sequence reads: CSASQGRGGDGYTF. CDR3 nucleotide sequence: TGCAGTGCTAGTCAAGGACGGGGTGGAGATGGCTACACCTTC.

A word on this clone: Other DNA sequences from this sample encode an identical CDR3 as well. The chain links TRBV27 to TRBJ2-3; D not resolved. This CDR3 spans 11 amino acids. Germline lookup yields CDR1 MNHEY and CDR2 SMNVEV (reference sequence). Trimming stripped 3 bases from V and 5 bases from J, with 3 bases between. The CDR3 region is CASSLGDTQYF. DNA of the CDR3: TGTGCCAGCAGTTTGGGAGATACGCAGTATTTT.

This clone has more than one count but fewer than ten. The CDR3 DNA is TGCGCCAGCAGCCAAGTTATTAGCGGGTACGGTGATACGCAGTATTTT. Encoded protein: CASSQVISGYGDTQYF. V and J are TRBV4-1 and TRBJ2-3; 7 nucleotides agree with TRBD2. The CDR3 covers 16 residues. The germline V gene has CDR1 MGHRA and CDR2 YSYEKL. The V and J ends lost 1 base and 6 bases, in that order; junction bases with no gene match: 10.

The chain has TRBV6-5 and TRBJ1-1; the match to TRBD1 covers 7 bases. Germline CDR1 is MNHEY and CDR2 is SVGAGI. V lost 5 bases to trimming and J lost 6 bases; unmatched junction nucleotides: 12. The CDR3 contains 15 residues. In DNA form, the CDR3 reads TGTGCCAGCAGTCAAACAGACAGGGTGAAGGCTGAAGCTTTCTTT. Protein: CASSQTDRVKAEAFF.

This rearrangement joins TRBV4-1 to TRBJ1-3, with D possibly matching TRBD1 (5 bases). CDR3 length equals 15 residues. V was pared by 1 base and J by 4 bases, with 11 bases between. Germline V lookup: CDR1 MGHRA, CDR2 YSYEKL. The CDR3 DNA follows: TGCGCCAGCAGCCAAGTCGGGGCAGGGGGAAACACCATATATTTT. The encoded protein is CASSQVGAGGNTIYF.

The rearrangement uses TRBV2 and TRBJ2-5; D possibly matches TRBD1 or TRBD2 (6 bases each). Germline CDR1 reads SNHLY; CDR2 reads FYNNEI. The germline V and J ends were trimmed by 6 bases and 5 bases, with 16 bases remaining between them. This CDR3 is built from 14 residues. The CDR3 is CASSGSGAQETQYF. CDR3 coding DNA: TGTGCCAGCAGCGGTTCGGGGGCCCAGGAGACCCAGTACTTC.

The chain carries TRBV13 and TRBJ2-7; a weak D match, TRBD1 (5 bases). In germline, CDR1 is PRHDT, CDR2 FYEKMQ (reference sequence). The CDR3 contains 15 residues. V lost 1 base and J lost 0, with 10 bases in between. CDR3 sequence: CASSLVQAISYEQYV. The CDR3 region has the DNA TGTGCCAGCAGCTTAGTACAGGCGATCTCCTACGAGCAGTACGTC.

The chain combines TRBV6-5 with TRBJ1-1; D might be TRBD1 (5 bases). The V gene lost 7 bases and the J gene lost 6 bases, with 15 bases spanning the gap. The CDR3 length is 13 residues. The V gene's germline CDR1 is MNHEY and CDR2 SVGAGI. The CDR3 DNA reads TGTGCCAGCACCCGTTCAGGGTTCCCTGAAGCTTTCTTT. Its protein product is CASTRSGFPEAFF.